Presented here are 6 T cell receptor beta chains from one specimen sequenced in a study of blood T cell repertoires in COVID-19. Only in-frame clones appear in the TCRdb table, and some are missing; sequencing was by immunoSEQ multiplex PCR. The profile covers 120,000 to 150,000 clones, with 80% to 90% appearing a single time and around 3.2% taken by the ten largest. Sequencing was done on a sample of PBMCs or T cells enriched from blood (not recorded which). The receptor set was obtained from a woman in her 50s with acute COVID-19.

The chain has TRBV20-1 and TRBJ2-7; TRBD2 aligns across 8 bases. The CDR3 contains 14 residues. Looked up from germline, CDR1 is DFQATT and CDR2 is SNEGSKA (reference sequence). V shed 3 bases and J 7 bases; nucleotides not matched to a gene: 11. CDR3 residues: CSASPAGEGMEQYF. The CDR3, as DNA: TGCAGTGCTAGTCCAGCGGGAGAGGGGATGGAGCAGTACTTC.

J is TRBJ2-2 and V is TRBV7-9, with 10 bases fitting TRBD1. The V segment lost 4 bases and the J segment 6 bases; nucleotides outside the gene matches: 8. This CDR3 is built from 16 residues. The germline V gene has CDR1 SEHNR and CDR2 FQNEAQ (reference sequence). CDR3 DNA sequence: TGTGCCAGCAGCTCCCTCCGGGACAGGGGCCCCGGGGAGCTGTTTTTT. Translating it yields CASSSLRDRGPGELFF. Based on the CDR3 plus reference TRBV7-9 and TRBJ2-2, the full variable domain is DTGVSQNPRHKITKRGQNVTFRCDPISEHNRLYWYRQTLGQGPEFLTYFQNEAQLEKSRLLSDRFSAERPKGSFSTLEIQRTEQGDSAMYLCASSSLRDRGPGELFFGEGSRLTVL.

The rearrangement links TRBV19 to TRBJ2-1; 11 nucleotides match TRBD2. Germline V gene lookup returns CDR1 LNHDA and CDR2 SQIVND (reference sequence). J gave up 9 bases and V 5 bases, and 9 bases lay outside the gene matches. This CDR3 region has 15 residues. The CDR3 DNA sequence: TGTGCCAGTAGTCTTCTTAGCGGGAGGGAGAGTGAGCAGTTCTTC. As protein: CASSLLSGRESEQFF. Full variable domain (rest looked up from reference TRBV19 and TRBJ2-1): DGGITQSPKYLFRKEGQNVTLSCEQNLNHDAMYWYRQDPGQGLRLIYYSQIVNDFQKGDIAEGYSVSREKKESFPLTVTSAQKNPTAFYLCASSLLSGRESEQFFGPGTRLTVL.

J is TRBJ1-2 and V is TRBV5-1; perhaps TRBD1 as D (6 bases). V lost 0 bases to trimming and J lost 4 bases, with 13 bases between them. Germline CDR1 and CDR2: SGHRS and YFSETQ. This CDR3 comprises 15 residues. CDR3 in amino acids: CASSLAGDTSYGYTF. Here the CDR3 DNA reads TGCGCCAGCAGCTTGGCCGGGGACACCAGCTATGGCTACACCTTC.

V usage is TRBV27 and J usage is TRBJ2-2, with 9 bases aligning to TRBD2. After removal of 4 bases from V and 4 bases from J, the junction contained 4 bases not matched to a gene. The CDR3 totals 15 residues. Germline lookup yields CDR1 MNHEY and CDR2 SMNVEV (reference sequence). CDR3 bases: TGTGCCAGCAGTTATCGACTAGCGGCCACCGGGGAGCTGTTTTTT. Its translation: CASSYRLAATGELFF.

The V gene is TRBV6-2 or TRBV6-3, the J gene TRBJ1-4; no clear D. This CDR3 comprises 16 residues. V dropped 5 bases and J dropped 8 bases, with 21 bases sitting between them. Germline lookup yields CDR1 MNHEY and CDR2 SVGEGT. The CDR3 nucleotides are TGTGCCAGCAGTCGCCCGGGATCCCCGATCGGAGAAAAACTGTTTTTT. The encoded protein is CASSRPGSPIGEKLFF.